These T cell receptor beta chains were read from a single sample in a study of PD-L1 blockade in urothelial cancer. TCRdb's copy holds only in-frame clones and misses some; the assay was immunoSEQ multiplex PCR. The sample consists of around 100,000 clones, roughly 87% of them appearing once. The specimen comprised PBMCs, sampled around atezolizumab (anti-PD-L1) treatment. These receptors were taken from a man between 60 and 70 years old with urothelial cancer. Each CDR3 is given without its conserved first and last residue. Fields, in order: V gene, CDR3 protein.

>TRBV12-2
ASHRSYEQY
>TRBV6-6
AIREGQGGSPQH
>TRBV7-3
ASSLNTGDGYT
>TRBV10-3
ATGPDRGETQY
>TRBV9
ASSVGLQNYGYT
>TRBV15
ATSQGSLAKNIQY
>TRBV15
ATSLGTSSSYEQY
>TRBV7-2
ASSVTGPFAYNEQF
>TRBV28
ASSLDSNTEAF
>TRBV5-5
ASRPTSGGVYEQY
>TRBV5-1
ASSLEPGELF
>TRBV5-1
ASSSSQDTQY
>TRBV9
ASSVGQGYYEQF
>TRBV6-1
ASTTDRGADYGYT
>TRBV5-6
ASSLSTYEQY
>TRBV30
AYFTGQTNTGELF